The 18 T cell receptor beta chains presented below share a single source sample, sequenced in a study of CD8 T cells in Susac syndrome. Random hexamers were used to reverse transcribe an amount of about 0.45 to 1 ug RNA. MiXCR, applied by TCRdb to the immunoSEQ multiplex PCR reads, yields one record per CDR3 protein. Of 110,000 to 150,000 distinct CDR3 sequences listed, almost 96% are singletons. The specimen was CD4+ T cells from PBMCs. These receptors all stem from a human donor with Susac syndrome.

In nucleotides, the CDR3 is TGTGCCAGCAGCCCCCGACAGGGTGGAAACACCGGGGAGCTGTTTTTT. It translates to CASSPRQGGNTGELFF. This chain joins TRBV7-6 and TRBJ2-2; 7 bases map to TRBD1. CDR3 length equals 16 residues. The ends lost 5 bases at V and 2 bases at J; junction bases unmatched: 8. Germline CDR1 reads SGHVS; CDR2 reads FNYEAQ. The full variable domain, rest sourced from reference TRBV7-6 and TRBJ2-2, is GAGVSQSPRYKVTKRGQDVALRCDPISGHVSLYWYRQALGQGPEFLTYFNYEAQQDKSGLPNDRFSAERPEGSISTLTIQRTEQRDSAMYRCASSPRQGGNTGELFFGEGSRLTVL.

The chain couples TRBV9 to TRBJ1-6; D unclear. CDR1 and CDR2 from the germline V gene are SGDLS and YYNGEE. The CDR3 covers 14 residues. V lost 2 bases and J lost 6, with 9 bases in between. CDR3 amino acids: CASSVAGSNSPLHF. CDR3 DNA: TGTGCCAGCAGCGTGGCTGGGAGTAATTCACCCCTCCACTTT. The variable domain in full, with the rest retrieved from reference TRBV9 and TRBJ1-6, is DSGVTQTPKHLITATGQRVTLRCSPRSGDLSVYWYQQSLDQGLQFLIQYYNGEERAKGNILERFSAQQFPDLHSELNLSSLELGDSALYFCASSVAGSNSPLHFGNGTRLTVT.

The CDR3 DNA reads as TGTGCCAGCAGCTTGGAGGGCTATACGCAGTATTTT. As protein: CASSLEGYTQYF. The chain has TRBV5-6 and TRBJ2-3; D unclear. The CDR3 covers 12 residues. CDR1 SGHDT and CDR2 YYEEEE come from the germline V gene. Trimming removed 0 bases at V and 7 bases at J, with 6 bases between.

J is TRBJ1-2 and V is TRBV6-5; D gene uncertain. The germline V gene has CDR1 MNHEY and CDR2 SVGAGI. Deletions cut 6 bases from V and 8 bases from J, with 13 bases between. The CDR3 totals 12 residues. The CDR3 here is CASSPVRGGYTF. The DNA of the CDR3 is TGTGCCAGCAGCCCCGTACGGGGAGGCTACACCTTC.

This chain's CDR3 is CASSRGQASNYGYTF. The CDR3 DNA is TGTGCCAGCAGCCGGGGACAGGCGAGTAACTATGGCTACACCTTC. The chain links TRBV3-1 to TRBJ1-2; 8 positions agree with TRBD1. The CDR3 runs 15 residues. Losses at the gene ends were 4 bases for V and 1 base for J; bases not matched to a gene: 5. Germline-derived CDR1 and CDR2 are LGHDT and YNNKEL (reference sequence).

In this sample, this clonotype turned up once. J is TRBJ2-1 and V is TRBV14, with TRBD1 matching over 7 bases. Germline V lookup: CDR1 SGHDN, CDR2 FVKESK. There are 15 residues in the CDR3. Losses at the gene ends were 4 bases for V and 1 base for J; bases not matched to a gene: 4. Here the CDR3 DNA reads TGTGCCAGCAGCCCCCAACAGGGGTCCTACAATGAGCAGTTCTTC. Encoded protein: CASSPQQGSYNEQFF.

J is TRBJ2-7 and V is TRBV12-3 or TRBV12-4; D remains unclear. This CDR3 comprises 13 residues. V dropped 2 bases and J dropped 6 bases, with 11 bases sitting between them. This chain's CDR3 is CASSLLTAGEQYF. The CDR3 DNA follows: TGTGCCAGCAGTTTATTGACGGCAGGCGAGCAGTACTTC.

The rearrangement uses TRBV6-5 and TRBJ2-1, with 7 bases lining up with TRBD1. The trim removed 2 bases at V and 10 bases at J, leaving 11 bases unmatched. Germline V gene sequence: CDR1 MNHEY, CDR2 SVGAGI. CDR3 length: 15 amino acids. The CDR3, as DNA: TGTGCCAGCAGTTACCTAAAGACAGGGTATAGGGAGCAGTTCTTC. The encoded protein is CASSYLKTGYREQFF.

The CDR3 DNA reads TGTGCCAGCAGTGAAGAGGGGACAGGCAATCAGCCCCAGCATTTT. Residues: CASSEEGTGNQPQHF. This chain joins TRBV2 and TRBJ1-5, with 7 bases lining up with TRBD1. V dropped 1 base and J dropped 2; count of bases not matched to a gene: 2. Germline assignment: CDR1 SNHLY and CDR2 FYNNEI. The CDR3 covers 15 residues.

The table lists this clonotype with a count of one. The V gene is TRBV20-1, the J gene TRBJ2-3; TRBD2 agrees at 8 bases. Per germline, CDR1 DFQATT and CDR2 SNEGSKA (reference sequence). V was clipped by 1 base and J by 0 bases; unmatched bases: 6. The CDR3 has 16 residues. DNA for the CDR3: TGCAGTGCTAGAGGGAATAGCGGGGCCAGCACAGATACGCAGTATTTT. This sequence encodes CSARGNSGASTDTQYF.

The DNA for the CDR3 is TGTGCCAGCAGCTCGGGACTAGCGCCATCCTACAATGAGCAGTTCTTC. It encodes CASSSGLAPSYNEQFF. The rearrangement joins TRBV7-9 to TRBJ2-1; 10 positions match TRBD2. After removal of 4 bases from V and 1 base from J, the junction contained 4 bases not matched to a gene. Germline assignment: CDR1 SEHNR and CDR2 FQNEAQ (reference sequence). The CDR3 covers 16 residues.

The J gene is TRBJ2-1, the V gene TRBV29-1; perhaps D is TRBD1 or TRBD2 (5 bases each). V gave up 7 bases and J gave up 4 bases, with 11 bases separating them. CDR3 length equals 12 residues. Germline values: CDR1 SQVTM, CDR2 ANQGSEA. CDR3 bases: TGCAGCGGGGGGTGGGGGTACAATGAGCAGTTCTTC. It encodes CSGGWGYNEQFF.

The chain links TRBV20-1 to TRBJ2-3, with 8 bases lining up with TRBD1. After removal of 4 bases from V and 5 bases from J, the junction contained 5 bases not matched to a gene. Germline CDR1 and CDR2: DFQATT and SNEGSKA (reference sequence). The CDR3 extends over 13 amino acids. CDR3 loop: CSATDGQGDTQYF. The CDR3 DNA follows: TGCAGTGCTACGGACGGACAGGGAGATACGCAGTATTTT.

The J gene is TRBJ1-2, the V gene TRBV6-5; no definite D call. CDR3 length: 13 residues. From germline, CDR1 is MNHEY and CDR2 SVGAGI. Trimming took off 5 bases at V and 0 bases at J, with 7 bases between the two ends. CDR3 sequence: CASSKDSNYGYTF. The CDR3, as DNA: TGTGCCAGCAGTAAGGACTCTAACTATGGCTACACCTTC.

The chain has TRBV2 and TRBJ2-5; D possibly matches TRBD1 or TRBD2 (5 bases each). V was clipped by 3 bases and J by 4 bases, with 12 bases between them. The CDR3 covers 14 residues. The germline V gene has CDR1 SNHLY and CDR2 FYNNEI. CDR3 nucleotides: TGTGCCAGCAGTGAGGGTGGGGGTCGAGAGACCCAGTACTTC. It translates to CASSEGGGRETQYF. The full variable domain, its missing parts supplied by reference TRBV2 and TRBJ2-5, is EPEVTQTPSHQVTQMGQEVILRCVPISNHLYFYWYRQILGQKVEFLVSFYNNEISEKSEIFDDQFSVERPDGSNFTLKIRSTKLEDSAMYFCASSEGGGRETQYFGPGTRLLVL.

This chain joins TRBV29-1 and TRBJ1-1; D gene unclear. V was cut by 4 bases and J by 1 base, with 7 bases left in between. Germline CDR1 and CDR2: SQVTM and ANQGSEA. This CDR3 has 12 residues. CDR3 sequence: CSVGSPNTEAFF. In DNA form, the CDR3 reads TGCAGCGTTGGCAGCCCGAACACTGAAGCTTTCTTT.

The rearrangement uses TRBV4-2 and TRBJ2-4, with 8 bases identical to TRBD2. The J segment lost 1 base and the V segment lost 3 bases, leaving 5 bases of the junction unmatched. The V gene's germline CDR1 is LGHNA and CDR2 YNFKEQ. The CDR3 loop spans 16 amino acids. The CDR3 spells CASSHRREVAKNIQYF. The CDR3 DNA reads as TGTGCCAGCAGCCACAGGCGGGAGGTTGCCAAAAACATTCAGTACTTC.

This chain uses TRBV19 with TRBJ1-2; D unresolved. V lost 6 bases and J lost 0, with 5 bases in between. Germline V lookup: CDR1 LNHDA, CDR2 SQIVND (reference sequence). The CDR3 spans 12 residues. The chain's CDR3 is CASRAANYGYTF. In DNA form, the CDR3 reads TGTGCCAGTAGGGCGGCTAACTATGGCTACACCTTC.